These T cell receptor beta chains were read from a single sample in a study of shared clonotypes between healthy human individuals. Assay used: immunoSEQ multiplex PCR; TCRdb lists only in-frame clones, some missing. The table has over 2,000,000 clones, just over 90% seen once; the top ten hold about 1.6%. The source material was naive CD8+ T cells from PBMCs. Receptors originate from a young man in good health. Some clones in this sample may be carry-over from other donors' samples. CDR3s include the opening cysteine and the closing phenylalanine or tryptophan. Each record gives: CDR3 protein, CDR3 DNA, V gene, J gene, clone size, D gene. D genes are given only for firm matches. The size of a clone is reported for some rows only, either as once, few or many, or as a class for expanded clones.

CDR3 protein: CASSYYYEQYF
CDR3 DNA: TGCGCCAGCAGCTATTACTACGAGCAGTACTTC
V gene: TRBV5-1
J gene: TRBJ2-7
clone size: once
D gene: NA

CDR3 protein: CASSLALDTGELFF
CDR3 DNA: TGTGCCAGCAGCTTAGCGCTGGACACCGGGGAGCTGTTTTTT
V gene: TRBV7-7
J gene: TRBJ2-2
clone size: NA
D gene: NA

CDR3 protein: CTSSQDTSGAYEQYF
CDR3 DNA: TGCACCAGCAGCCAAGATACTAGCGGGGCCTACGAGCAGTACTTC
V gene: TRBV1
J gene: TRBJ2-7
clone size: NA
D gene: NA

CDR3 protein: CASSVHSSTDTQYF
CDR3 DNA: TGTGCCAGCAGCGTGCACTCTAGCACAGATACGCAGTATTTT
V gene: TRBV7-3
J gene: TRBJ2-3
clone size: NA
D gene: NA

CDR3 protein: CATSRVGTGLIRFPLNTEAFF
CDR3 DNA: TGTGCCACCAGCAGAGTAGGGACTGGATTAATTCGTTTCCCGTTGAACACTGAAGCTTTCTTT
V gene: TRBV15
J gene: TRBJ1-1
clone size: NA
D gene: NA

CDR3 protein: CASSQDLWSSGNTIYF
CDR3 DNA: TGTGCCAGCAGCCAAGATCTATGGAGCTCTGGAAACACCATATATTTT
V gene: TRBV14
J gene: TRBJ1-3
clone size: NA
D gene: NA

CDR3 protein: CASSYPGGELFF
CDR3 DNA: TGTGCCAGCAGTTACCCGGGCGGGGAGCTGTTTTTT
V gene: TRBV7-9
J gene: TRBJ2-2
clone size: once
D gene: NA

CDR3 protein: CASSLPGQGAGTGELFF
CDR3 DNA: TGTGCCAGCAGCTTACCGGGACAGGGGGCGGGCACCGGGGAGCTGTTTTTT
V gene: TRBV7-9
J gene: TRBJ2-2
clone size: once
D gene: TRBD1

CDR3 protein: CASSLRKGERMNTEAFF
CDR3 DNA: TGTGCCAGCAGCCTTCGGAAAGGGGAACGGATGAACACTGAAGCTTTCTTT
V gene: TRBV14
J gene: TRBJ1-1
clone size: NA
D gene: NA

CDR3 protein: CASSWEVSGRVNEQFF
CDR3 DNA: TGTGCCAGCAGCTGGGAAGTAAGCGGGAGGGTCAATGAGCAGTTCTTC
V gene: TRBV7-6
J gene: TRBJ2-1
clone size: NA
D gene: TRBD2

CDR3 protein: CASSPLRGGNEKLFF
CDR3 DNA: TGTGCCAGCAGCCCACTCCGGGGGGGTAATGAAAAACTGTTTTTT
V gene: TRBV7-9
J gene: TRBJ1-4
clone size: few
D gene: NA

CDR3 protein: CASSLSIGSGHPNTEAFF
CDR3 DNA: TGTGCCAGCAGTTTATCTATCGGTTCGGGGCACCCGAACACTGAAGCTTTCTTT
V gene: TRBV28
J gene: TRBJ1-1
clone size: NA
D gene: NA

CDR3 protein: CATRGLRAEAFF
CDR3 DNA: TGTGCCACTAGGGGTCTGAGGGCTGAAGCTTTCTTT
V gene: TRBV27
J gene: TRBJ1-1
clone size: few
D gene: NA

CDR3 protein: CASRYAGVGNIQYF
CDR3 DNA: TGTGCCAGCAGATACGCCGGAGTGGGAAACATTCAGTACTTC
V gene: TRBV27
J gene: TRBJ2-4
clone size: NA
D gene: NA

CDR3 protein: CWGSQDDGYTF
CDR3 DNA: TGTTGGGGCTCACAGGACGATGGCTACACCTTC
V gene: TRBV20-1
J gene: TRBJ1-2
clone size: NA
D gene: NA

CDR3 protein: CASSPGLAEYNEQFF
CDR3 DNA: TGTGCCAGCAGCCCGGGACTAGCGGAATACAATGAGCAGTTCTTC
V gene: TRBV5-6
J gene: TRBJ2-1
clone size: once
D gene: TRBD2

CDR3 protein: CASSLYSMYEQYF
CDR3 DNA: TGTGCCAGCAGCTTGTATTCGATGTACGAGCAGTACTTC
V gene: TRBV5-6
J gene: TRBJ2-7
clone size: NA
D gene: NA

CDR3 protein: CASQVGGTEAFF
CDR3 DNA: TGTGCCTCACAGGTCGGGGGCACTGAAGCTTTCTTT
V gene: TRBV30
J gene: TRBJ1-1
clone size: NA
D gene: NA

CDR3 protein: CASSLGTSLYEQYF
CDR3 DNA: TGTGCCAGCAGCTTGGGGACCAGTTTATACGAGCAGTACTTC
V gene: TRBV7-9
J gene: TRBJ2-7
clone size: NA
D gene: NA

CDR3 protein: CASSPFVLTSGSVENEQFF
CDR3 DNA: TGTGCCAGCTCACCCTTTGTTTTGACTAGCGGGAGTGTGGAGAATGAGCAGTTCTTC
V gene: TRBV18
J gene: TRBJ2-1
clone size: NA
D gene: TRBD2

CDR3 protein: CASRPTVREQFF
CDR3 DNA: TGTGCCAGCAGACCGACAGTTAGGGAGCAGTTCTTC
V gene: TRBV2
J gene: TRBJ2-1
clone size: NA
D gene: NA

CDR3 protein: CASSSLAYSSYNEQFF
CDR3 DNA: TGCGCCAGCAGCAGTCTAGCGTATAGCTCCTACAATGAGCAGTTCTTC
V gene: TRBV5-1
J gene: TRBJ2-1
clone size: NA
D gene: NA

CDR3 protein: CASSINYYNEQFF
CDR3 DNA: TGTGCCAGCAGCATAAACTACTACAATGAGCAGTTCTTC
V gene: TRBV7-6
J gene: TRBJ2-1
clone size: NA
D gene: NA

CDR3 protein: CASRTGGEAFF
CDR3 DNA: TGTGCCAGCAGGACGGGGGGGGAAGCTTTCTTT
V gene: TRBV28
J gene: TRBJ1-1
clone size: NA
D gene: NA

CDR3 protein: CASSQGAGDRTLPNYGYTF
CDR3 DNA: TGCGCCAGCAGCCAAGGGGCCGGGGACAGGACCCTTCCTAACTATGGCTACACCTTC
V gene: TRBV4-1
J gene: TRBJ1-2
clone size: NA
D gene: TRBD1

CDR3 protein: CASSYWTSTAKNIQYF
CDR3 DNA: TGTGCCAGCAGCTACTGGACTAGCACGGCCAAAAACATTCAGTACTTC
V gene: TRBV7-2
J gene: TRBJ2-4
clone size: NA
D gene: TRBD2

CDR3 protein: CASSLGGLIEQYF
CDR3 DNA: TGTGCCAGCAGCTTAGGGGGACTAATCGAGCAGTACTTC
V gene: TRBV28
J gene: TRBJ2-7
clone size: NA
D gene: NA

CDR3 protein: CASSPADRSSYNEQFF
CDR3 DNA: TGTGCCAGCAGTCCGGCGGACAGGAGCTCCTACAATGAGCAGTTCTTC
V gene: TRBV28
J gene: TRBJ2-1
clone size: NA
D gene: TRBD1

CDR3 protein: CASSLGGLNNEQFF
CDR3 DNA: TGTGCCAGCAGCTTGGGGGGACTGAACAATGAGCAGTTCTTC
V gene: TRBV5-4
J gene: TRBJ2-1
clone size: NA
D gene: NA

CDR3 protein: CSACGGPTRSGANVLTF
CDR3 DNA: TGCAGCGCATGTGGCGGGCCGACTCGCTCTGGGGCCAACGTCCTGACTTTC
V gene: TRBV29-1
J gene: TRBJ2-6
clone size: NA
D gene: NA

CDR3 protein: CASSFSGQGAYGANVLTF
CDR3 DNA: TGTGCCAGCAGTTTCTCCGGACAGGGGGCGTATGGGGCCAACGTCCTGACTTTC
V gene: TRBV27
J gene: TRBJ2-6
clone size: NA
D gene: TRBD1

CDR3 protein: CASSRQGSLGNTIYF
CDR3 DNA: TGTGCCAGTAGTAGACAGGGATCTCTTGGAAACACCATATATTTT
V gene: TRBV19
J gene: TRBJ1-3
clone size: once
D gene: TRBD1

CDR3 protein: CASSYSGESTEAFF
CDR3 DNA: TGTGCCAGCAGTTACTCCGGCGAAAGCACTGAAGCTTTCTTT
V gene: TRBV6-5
J gene: TRBJ1-1
clone size: NA
D gene: NA

CDR3 protein: CASSSEPDSSGNTIYF
CDR3 DNA: TGCGCCAGCAGCTCCGAGCCAGATAGCTCTGGAAACACCATATATTTT
V gene: TRBV5-1
J gene: TRBJ1-3
clone size: NA
D gene: NA

CDR3 protein: CASKGGDTQYF
CDR3 DNA: TGTGCCAGCAAAGGGGGTGATACGCAGTATTTT
V gene: TRBV7-9
J gene: TRBJ2-3
clone size: NA
D gene: NA

CDR3 protein: CASSLSGGRRNQPQHF
CDR3 DNA: TGTGCCAGCAGCTTATCAGGGGGACGAAGAAATCAGCCCCAGCATTTT
V gene: TRBV7-9
J gene: TRBJ1-5
clone size: NA
D gene: TRBD1

CDR3 protein: CASTGLREIRETQYF
CDR3 DNA: TGTGCCAGCACTGGCTTGCGGGAGATCCGAGAGACCCAGTACTTC
V gene: TRBV28
J gene: TRBJ2-5
clone size: NA
D gene: TRBD2

CDR3 protein: CASRAFWGEQFF
CDR3 DNA: TGTGCCAGCAGGGCCTTTTGGGGTGAGCAGTTCTTC
V gene: TRBV27
J gene: TRBJ2-1
clone size: once
D gene: NA

CDR3 protein: CASSRGRDYEQYF
CDR3 DNA: TGCGCCAGCAGCCGTGGACGGGACTACGAGCAGTACTTC
V gene: TRBV4-3
J gene: TRBJ2-7
clone size: NA
D gene: NA

CDR3 protein: CASSSLTGQGPYEQYF
CDR3 DNA: TGTGCCAGCAGTTCCCTAACCGGACAGGGCCCCTACGAGCAGTACTTC
V gene: TRBV27
J gene: TRBJ2-7
clone size: NA
D gene: TRBD1

CDR3 protein: CASSSTGTGAGELFF
CDR3 DNA: TGTGCCAGCTCATCTACCGGGACCGGGGCCGGGGAGCTGTTTTTT
V gene: TRBV18
J gene: TRBJ2-2
clone size: NA
D gene: NA

CDR3 protein: CASSSHAQGSTEAFF
CDR3 DNA: TGCGCCAGCAGCTCACACGCCCAGGGTTCCACTGAAGCTTTCTTT
V gene: TRBV5-1
J gene: TRBJ1-1
clone size: NA
D gene: NA

CDR3 protein: CASSPPTRTGSEAFF
CDR3 DNA: TGCGCCAGCAGCCCACCCACAAGGACAGGCTCTGAAGCTTTCTTT
V gene: TRBV4-1
J gene: TRBJ1-1
clone size: NA
D gene: TRBD1

CDR3 protein: CASSFIGSRYEQYF
CDR3 DNA: TGTGCCAGCAGCTTTATCGGGTCAAGATACGAGCAGTACTTC
V gene: TRBV11-2
J gene: TRBJ2-7
clone size: NA
D gene: NA

CDR3 protein: CASGKIGYEQYF
CDR3 DNA: TGTGCCAGCGGGAAAATAGGCTACGAGCAGTACTTC
V gene: TRBV27
J gene: TRBJ2-7
clone size: NA
D gene: NA

CDR3 protein: CASSEIGLAGDPNSYEQYF
CDR3 DNA: TGTGCCAGCAGTGAAATCGGTCTAGCGGGGGACCCTAACTCCTACGAGCAGTACTTC
V gene: TRBV2
J gene: TRBJ2-7
clone size: NA
D gene: TRBD2

CDR3 protein: CASSFRMTSGSSYNEQFF
CDR3 DNA: TGCGCCAGCAGCTTCCGTATGACTAGCGGGAGTTCCTACAATGAGCAGTTCTTC
V gene: TRBV5-1
J gene: TRBJ2-1
clone size: NA
D gene: TRBD2

CDR3 protein: CASSLVARGQGSEKLFF
CDR3 DNA: TGTGCCAGCAGCTTAGTAGCACGGGGACAGGGATCCGAAAAACTGTTTTTT
V gene: TRBV11-2
J gene: TRBJ1-4
clone size: NA
D gene: TRBD1

CDR3 protein: CASSLLAGGTDTQYF
CDR3 DNA: TGTGCCAGCAGCTTACTAGCGGGGGGCACAGATACGCAGTATTTT
V gene: TRBV7-9
J gene: TRBJ2-3
clone size: NA
D gene: TRBD2

CDR3 protein: CASSSGVGYEQYF
CDR3 DNA: TGTGCCAGCAGCTCAGGGGTCGGCTACGAGCAGTACTTC
V gene: TRBV5-4
J gene: TRBJ2-7
clone size: NA
D gene: NA